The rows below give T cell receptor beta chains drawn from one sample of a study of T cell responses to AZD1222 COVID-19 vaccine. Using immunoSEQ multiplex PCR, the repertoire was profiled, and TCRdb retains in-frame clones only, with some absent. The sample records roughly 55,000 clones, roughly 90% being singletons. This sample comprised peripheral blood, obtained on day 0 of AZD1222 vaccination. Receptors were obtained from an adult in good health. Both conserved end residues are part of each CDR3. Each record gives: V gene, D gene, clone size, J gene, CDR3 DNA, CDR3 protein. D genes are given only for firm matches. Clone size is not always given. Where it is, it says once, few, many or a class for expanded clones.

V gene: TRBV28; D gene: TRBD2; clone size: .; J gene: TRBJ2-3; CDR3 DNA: TGTGCCAGCAGCCAACGGCTAGCGGGAGTACCCACAGATACGCAGTATTTT; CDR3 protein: CASSQRLAGVPTDTQYF
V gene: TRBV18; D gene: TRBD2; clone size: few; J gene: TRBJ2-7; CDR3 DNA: TGTGCCAGCTCACCACCGCTACTAGCGGGAGTAAAGTCCTACGAGCAGTACTTC; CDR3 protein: CASSPPLLAGVKSYEQYF
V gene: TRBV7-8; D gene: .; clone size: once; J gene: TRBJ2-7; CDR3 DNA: TGTGCCAGCAGCCAACCCCCGTACGAGCAGTACTTC; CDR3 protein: CASSQPPYEQYF
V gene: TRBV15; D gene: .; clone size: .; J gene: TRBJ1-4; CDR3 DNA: TGTGCCACCAGCAGAGACAGGGGTGCGGAAAAACTGTTTTTT; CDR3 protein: CATSRDRGAEKLFF
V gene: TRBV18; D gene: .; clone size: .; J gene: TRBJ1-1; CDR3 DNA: TGTGCCAGCTCACCTTCGGCTGGCACTGAAGCTTTCTTT; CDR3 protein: CASSPSAGTEAFF
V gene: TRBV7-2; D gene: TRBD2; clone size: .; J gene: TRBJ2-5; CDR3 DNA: TGTGCCAGCAGCTCCCAAGTAGCGGGAGGGCCGGCCCAAGAGACCCAGTACTTC; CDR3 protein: CASSSQVAGGPAQETQYF
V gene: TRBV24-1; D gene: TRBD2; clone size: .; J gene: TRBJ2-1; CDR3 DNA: TGTGCCACCAGTGATTGGTCATCCGCTAGCGGGAGTATTTACAATGAGCAGTTCTTC; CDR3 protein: CATSDWSSASGSIYNEQFF
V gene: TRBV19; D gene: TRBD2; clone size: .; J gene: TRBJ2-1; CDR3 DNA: TGTGCCAGTAGTATGAGATTGACTAGCGGGGACTCCTACAATGAGCAGTTCTTC; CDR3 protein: CASSMRLTSGDSYNEQFF
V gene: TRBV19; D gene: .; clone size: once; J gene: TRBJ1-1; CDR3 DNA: TGTGCCAGTAGTATAGTGAAGGCGGGTACTGAAGCTTTCTTT; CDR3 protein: CASSIVKAGTEAFF
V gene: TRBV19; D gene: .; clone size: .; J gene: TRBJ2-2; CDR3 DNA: TGTGCCAGTAGTGTTCAGGGGATCGACACCGGGGAGCTGTTTTTT; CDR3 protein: CASSVQGIDTGELFF
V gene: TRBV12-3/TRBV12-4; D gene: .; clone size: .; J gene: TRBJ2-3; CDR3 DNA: TGTGCCAGCAGTCCCTTGAACACAGATACGCAGTATTTT; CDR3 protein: CASSPLNTDTQYF
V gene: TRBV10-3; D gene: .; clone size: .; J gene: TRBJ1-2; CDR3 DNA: TGTGCCATCAGGGAGATGGGGGCTGGCTATGGCTACACCTTC; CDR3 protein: CAIREMGAGYGYTF
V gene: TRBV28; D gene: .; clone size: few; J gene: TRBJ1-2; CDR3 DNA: TGTGCCAGCAGCCGCGCACAGGAGCCTAACTATGGCTACACCTTC; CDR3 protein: CASSRAQEPNYGYTF
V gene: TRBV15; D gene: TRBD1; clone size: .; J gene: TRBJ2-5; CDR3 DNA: TGTGCCACCAGCAGACCACCGGGACAGGGGCACGGAGAGACCCAGTACTTC; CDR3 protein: CATSRPPGQGHGETQYF
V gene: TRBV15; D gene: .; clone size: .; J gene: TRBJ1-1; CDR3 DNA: TGTGCCACCAGCTCAGGGGATAAGACTGAAGCTTTCTTT; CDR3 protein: CATSSGDKTEAFF
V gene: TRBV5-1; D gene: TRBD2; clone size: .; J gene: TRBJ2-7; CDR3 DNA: TGCGCCAGCAGCTTGGCGGGAGCGGGGTCTTCCTACGAGCAGTACTTC; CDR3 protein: CASSLAGAGSSYEQYF
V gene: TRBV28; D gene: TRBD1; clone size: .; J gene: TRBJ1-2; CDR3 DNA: TGTGCCAGCAGTTTACCCCCCGGGACAGGGAACGATGGCTACACCTTC; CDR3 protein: CASSLPPGTGNDGYTF
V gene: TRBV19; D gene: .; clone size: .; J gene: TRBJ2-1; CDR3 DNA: TGTGCCAGTAGTATAGCTTACAACTCCTACAATGAGCAGTTCTTC; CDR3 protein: CASSIAYNSYNEQFF
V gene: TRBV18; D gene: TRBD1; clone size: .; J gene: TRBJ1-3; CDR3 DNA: TGTGCCAGCTCACTCCGCGGCGATAGGACAGGGCAAATCTCTGGAAACACCATATATTTT; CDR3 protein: CASSLRGDRTGQISGNTIYF
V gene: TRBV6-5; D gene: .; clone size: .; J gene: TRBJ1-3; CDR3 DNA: TGTGCCAGCGGAGGTGGGGACTTCCAAAAAACCATATATTTT; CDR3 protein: CASGGGDFQKTIYF
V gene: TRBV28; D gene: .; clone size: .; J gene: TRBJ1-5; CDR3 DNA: TGTGCCAGCAGTTTGTCGGTATCGGGGCAGCCCCAGCATTTT; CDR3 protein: CASSLSVSGQPQHF
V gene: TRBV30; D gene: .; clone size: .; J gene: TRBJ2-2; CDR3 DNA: TGTGCCTGGAGTGTGAGTGGGTGGAACACCGGGGAGCTGTTTTTT; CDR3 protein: CAWSVSGWNTGELFF
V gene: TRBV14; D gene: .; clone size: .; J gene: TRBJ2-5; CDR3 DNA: TGTGCCAGCAGCTCACTAGGGATGGGGACCCAGTACTTC; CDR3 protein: CASSSLGMGTQYF
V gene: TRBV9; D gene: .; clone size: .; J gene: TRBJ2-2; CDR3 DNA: TGTGCCAGCAGCGTCCACGTTATGCCCAGCACCGGGGAGCTGTTTTTT; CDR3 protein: CASSVHVMPSTGELFF
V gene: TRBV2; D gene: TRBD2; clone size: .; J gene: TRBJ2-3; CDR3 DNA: TGTGCCAGCAGTGACGGGAGGGCCCCAGATACGCAGTATTTT; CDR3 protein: CASSDGRAPDTQYF
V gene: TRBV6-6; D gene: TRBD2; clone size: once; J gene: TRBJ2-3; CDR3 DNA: TGTGCCAGCAGTTACTCGAGCGGGAGAGGAGATACGCAGTATTTT; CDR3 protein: CASSYSSGRGDTQYF
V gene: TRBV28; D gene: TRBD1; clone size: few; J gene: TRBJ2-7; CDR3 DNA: TGTGCCAGCAGACCGCGGACAGGGCGGTCCTACGAGCAGTACTTC; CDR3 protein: CASRPRTGRSYEQYF
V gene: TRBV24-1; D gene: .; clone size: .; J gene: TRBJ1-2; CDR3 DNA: TGTGCCACCAGTGACACAGGACAGAACTCCTATGGCTACACCTTC; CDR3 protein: CATSDTGQNSYGYTF
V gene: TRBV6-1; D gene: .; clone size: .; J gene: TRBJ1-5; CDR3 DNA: TGTGCCAGCAGTGAAGGTGGAGGGACGCAGCCCCAGCATTTT; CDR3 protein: CASSEGGGTQPQHF
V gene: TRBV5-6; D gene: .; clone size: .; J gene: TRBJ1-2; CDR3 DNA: TGTGCCAGCAGCAGCGGGGGGCAGGGCTTCTATGGCTACACCTTC; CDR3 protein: CASSSGGQGFYGYTF
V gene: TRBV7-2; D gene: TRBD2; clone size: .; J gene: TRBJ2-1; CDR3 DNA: TGTGCCAGCAGCCCTAGGGGGGCTAGCGGGACGACCTACAATGAGCAGTTCTTC; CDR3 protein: CASSPRGASGTTYNEQFF
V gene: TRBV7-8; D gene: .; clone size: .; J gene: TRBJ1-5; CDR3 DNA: TGTGCCAGCAGCGGCCAGGGTAGCCAGCCCCAGCATTTT; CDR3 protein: CASSGQGSQPQHF
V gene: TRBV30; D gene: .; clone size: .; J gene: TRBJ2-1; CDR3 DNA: TGTGCCTGGAGTTTAGGGGGGAATGAGCAGTTCTTC; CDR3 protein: CAWSLGGNEQFF
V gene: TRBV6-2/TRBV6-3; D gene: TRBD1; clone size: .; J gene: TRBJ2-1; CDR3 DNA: TGTGCCAGCAGTTACGGGACAGGGGGAAGGAATGAGCAGTTCTTC; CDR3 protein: CASSYGTGGRNEQFF
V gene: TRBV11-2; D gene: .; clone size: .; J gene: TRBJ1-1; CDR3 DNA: TGTGCCAGCAGCTTAAATTGGGGGGTTTCCACTGAAGCTTTCTTT; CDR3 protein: CASSLNWGVSTEAFF
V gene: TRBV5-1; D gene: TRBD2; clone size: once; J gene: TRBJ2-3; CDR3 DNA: TGCGCCAGCAGCTCACTGACTAGCGGGAACACAGATACGCAGTATTTT; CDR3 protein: CASSSLTSGNTDTQYF
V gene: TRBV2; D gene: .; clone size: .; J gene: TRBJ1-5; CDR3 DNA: TGTGCCAGCAGTGATTGGGCAGCCGCACATCCCCAGCATTTT; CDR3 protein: CASSDWAAAHPQHF
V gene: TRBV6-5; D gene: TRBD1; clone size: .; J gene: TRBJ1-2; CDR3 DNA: TGTGCCAGCAGGAGGGGACAGGGGGCTGAGTATGGCTACACCTTC; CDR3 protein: CASRRGQGAEYGYTF
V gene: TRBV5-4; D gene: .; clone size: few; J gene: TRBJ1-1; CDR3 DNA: TGTGCCAGCAGCCGTGCTGGACGGAAAGCCGACACTGAAGCTTTCTTT; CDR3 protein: CASSRAGRKADTEAFF
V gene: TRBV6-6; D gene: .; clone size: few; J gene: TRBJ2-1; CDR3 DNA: TGTGCCAGCAGTTATGACAGGACATTAAATGAGCAGTTCTTC; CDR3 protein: CASSYDRTLNEQFF
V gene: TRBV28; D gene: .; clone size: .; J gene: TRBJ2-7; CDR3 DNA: TGTGCCAGCAGTCCCCGGTGGGGCCGGCCTGGTACCTACGAGCAGTACTTC; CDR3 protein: CASSPRWGRPGTYEQYF
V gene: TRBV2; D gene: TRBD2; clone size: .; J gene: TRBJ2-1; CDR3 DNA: TGTGCCAGCAGGATCCATAGCGGGATATCCTACAATGAGCAGTTCTTC; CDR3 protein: CASRIHSGISYNEQFF
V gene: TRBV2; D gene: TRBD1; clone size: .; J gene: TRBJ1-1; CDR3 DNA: TGTGCCAGCTCCAGACAGGGCAATGAAGCTTTCTTT; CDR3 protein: CASSRQGNEAFF
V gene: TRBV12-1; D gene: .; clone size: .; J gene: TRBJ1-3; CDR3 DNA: TGTGCCAGCAGCTTTTACATGGCTGGAAACACCATATATTTT; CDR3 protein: CASSFYMAGNTIYF
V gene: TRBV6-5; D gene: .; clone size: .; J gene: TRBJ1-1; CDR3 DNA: TGTGCCAGCAATCGGGACGGCAGGGACACTGAAGCTTTCTTT; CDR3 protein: CASNRDGRDTEAFF
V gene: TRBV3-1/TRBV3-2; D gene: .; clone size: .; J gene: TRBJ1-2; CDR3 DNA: TGTGCCAGCAGCCAAGCAGGGATCTATGGCTACACCTTC; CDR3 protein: CASSQAGIYGYTF
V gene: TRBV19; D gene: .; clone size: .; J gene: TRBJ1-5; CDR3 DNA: TGTGCCAGTAGTATAAACAGGGTAGGGCATCAGCCCCAGCATTTT; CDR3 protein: CASSINRVGHQPQHF
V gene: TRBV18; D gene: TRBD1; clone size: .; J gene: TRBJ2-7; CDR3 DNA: TGTGCCAGCTCACCAGGGACAGGAGGGACCTACGAGCAGTACTTC; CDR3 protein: CASSPGTGGTYEQYF
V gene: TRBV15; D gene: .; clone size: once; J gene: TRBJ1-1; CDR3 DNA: TGTGCCACCAGCAGAGTTAAACAAATGAACACTGAAGCTTTCTTT; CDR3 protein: CATSRVKQMNTEAFF
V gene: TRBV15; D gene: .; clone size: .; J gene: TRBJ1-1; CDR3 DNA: TGTGCCACCAGCAGTGGACCGGGCCAGACAACTCACACTGAAGCTTTCTTT; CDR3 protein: CATSSGPGQTTHTEAFF
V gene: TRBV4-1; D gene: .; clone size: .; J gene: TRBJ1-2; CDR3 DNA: TGCGCCAGCAGCCAAGAAGGGGGTCAGGTGGTCATCTATGGCTACACCTTC; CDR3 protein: CASSQEGGQVVIYGYTF
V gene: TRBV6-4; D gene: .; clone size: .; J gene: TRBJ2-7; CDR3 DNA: TGTGCCAGTTTTTTCGGGGAGAGGTACGAGCAGTACTTC; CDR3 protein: CASFFGERYEQYF
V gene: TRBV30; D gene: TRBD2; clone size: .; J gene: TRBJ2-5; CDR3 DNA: TGTGCCGTCTCGGGGGGATACCAAGAGACCCAGTACTTC; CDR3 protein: CAVSGGYQETQYF
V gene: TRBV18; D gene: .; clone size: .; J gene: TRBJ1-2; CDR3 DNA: TGTGCCAGCTCACCGGATCGCCACCGAGTGATATATGGCTACACCTTC; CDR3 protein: CASSPDRHRVIYGYTF
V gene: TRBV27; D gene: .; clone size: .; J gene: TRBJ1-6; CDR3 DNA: TGTGCCAGTAGTTCTGGGCTAAATTCACCCCTCCACTTT; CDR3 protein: CASSSGLNSPLHF